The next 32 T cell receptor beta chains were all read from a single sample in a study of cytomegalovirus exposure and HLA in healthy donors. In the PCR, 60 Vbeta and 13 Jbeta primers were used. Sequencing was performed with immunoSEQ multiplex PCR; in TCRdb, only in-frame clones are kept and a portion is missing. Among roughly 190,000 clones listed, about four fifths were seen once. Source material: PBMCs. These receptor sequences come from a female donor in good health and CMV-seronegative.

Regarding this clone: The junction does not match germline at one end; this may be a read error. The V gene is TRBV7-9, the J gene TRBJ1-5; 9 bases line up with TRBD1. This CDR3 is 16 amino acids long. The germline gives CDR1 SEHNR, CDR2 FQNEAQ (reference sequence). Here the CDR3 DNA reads TGTTCCAGCAGCTCCGGGACAGGGATAAGCAATCAGCCCCAGCATTTT. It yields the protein CSSSSGTGISNQPQHF.

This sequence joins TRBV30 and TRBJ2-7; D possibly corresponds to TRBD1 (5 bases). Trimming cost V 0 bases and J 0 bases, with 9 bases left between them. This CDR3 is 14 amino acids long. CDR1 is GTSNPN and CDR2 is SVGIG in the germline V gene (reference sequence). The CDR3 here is CAWSVQVHSYEQYF. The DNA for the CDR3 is TGTGCCTGGAGTGTACAGGTCCACTCCTACGAGCAGTACTTC.

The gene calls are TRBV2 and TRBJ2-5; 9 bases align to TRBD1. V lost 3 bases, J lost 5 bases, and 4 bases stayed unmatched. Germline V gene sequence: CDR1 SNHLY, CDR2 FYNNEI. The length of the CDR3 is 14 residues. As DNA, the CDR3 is TGTGCCAGCAGTGACGGACAGGGGACCGAGACCCAGTACTTC. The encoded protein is CASSDGQGTETQYF.

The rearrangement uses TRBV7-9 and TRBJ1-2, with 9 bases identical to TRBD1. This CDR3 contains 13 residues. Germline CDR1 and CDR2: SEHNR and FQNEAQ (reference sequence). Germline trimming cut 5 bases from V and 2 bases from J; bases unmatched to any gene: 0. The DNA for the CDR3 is TGTGCCAGCAGCGGGACAGGGAACTATGGCTACACCTTC. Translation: CASSGTGNYGYTF.

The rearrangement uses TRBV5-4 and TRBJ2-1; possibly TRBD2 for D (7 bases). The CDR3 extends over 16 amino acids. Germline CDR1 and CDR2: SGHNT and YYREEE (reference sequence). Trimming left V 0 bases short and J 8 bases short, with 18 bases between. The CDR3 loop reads CASSLAFGGGLYEQFF. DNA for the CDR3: TGTGCCAGCAGCTTGGCGTTTGGGGGGGGGCTTTATGAGCAGTTCTTC.

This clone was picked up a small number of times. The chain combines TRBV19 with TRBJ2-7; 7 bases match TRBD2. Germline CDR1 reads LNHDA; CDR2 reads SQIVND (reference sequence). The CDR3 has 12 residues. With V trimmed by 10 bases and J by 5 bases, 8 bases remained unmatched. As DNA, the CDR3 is TGTGCCACGGCGGGAGTTGGCCACGAGCAGTACTTC. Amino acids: CATAGVGHEQYF.

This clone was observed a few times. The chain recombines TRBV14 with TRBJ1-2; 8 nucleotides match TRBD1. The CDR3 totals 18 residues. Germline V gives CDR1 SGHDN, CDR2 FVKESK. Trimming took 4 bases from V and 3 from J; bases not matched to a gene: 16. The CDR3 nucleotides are TGTGCCAGCAGCCCGCTGGGCCAGGGGGCGATGGGGGACTATGGCTACACCTTC. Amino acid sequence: CASSPLGQGAMGDYGYTF. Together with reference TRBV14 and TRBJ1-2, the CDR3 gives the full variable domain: EAGVTQFPSHSVIEKGQTVTLRCDPISGHDNLYWYRRVMGKEIKFLLHFVKESKQDESGMPNNRFLAERTGGTYSTLKVQPAELEDSGVYFCASSPLGQGAMGDYGYTFGSGTRLTVV.

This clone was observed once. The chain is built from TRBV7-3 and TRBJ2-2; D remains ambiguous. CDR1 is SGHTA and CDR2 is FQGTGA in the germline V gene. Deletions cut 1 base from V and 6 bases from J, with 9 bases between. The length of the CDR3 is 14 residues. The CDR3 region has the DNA TGTGCCAGCAGCTTAAGCTGGCACGCCGGGGAGCTGTTTTTT. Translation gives CASSLSWHAGELFF.

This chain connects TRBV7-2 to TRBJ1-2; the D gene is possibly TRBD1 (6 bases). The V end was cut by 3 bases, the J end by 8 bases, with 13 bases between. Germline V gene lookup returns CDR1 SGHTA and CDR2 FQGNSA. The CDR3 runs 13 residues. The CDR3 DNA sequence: TGTGCCAGCAGCTTCGGCAGGGGAATAGGCTACACCTTC. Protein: CASSFGRGIGYTF.

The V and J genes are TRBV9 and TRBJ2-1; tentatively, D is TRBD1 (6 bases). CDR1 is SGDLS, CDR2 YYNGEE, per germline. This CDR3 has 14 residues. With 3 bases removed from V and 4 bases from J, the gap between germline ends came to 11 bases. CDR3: CASSAQGSYNEQFF. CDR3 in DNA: TGTGCCAGCAGCGCGCAGGGGTCTTACAATGAGCAGTTCTTC.

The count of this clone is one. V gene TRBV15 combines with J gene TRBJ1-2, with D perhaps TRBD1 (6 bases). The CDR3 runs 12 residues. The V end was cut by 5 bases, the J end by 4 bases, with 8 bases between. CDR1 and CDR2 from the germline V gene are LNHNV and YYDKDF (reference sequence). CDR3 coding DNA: TGTGCCACCAGCTGGGACACCTATGGCTACACCTTC. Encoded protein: CATSWDTYGYTF.

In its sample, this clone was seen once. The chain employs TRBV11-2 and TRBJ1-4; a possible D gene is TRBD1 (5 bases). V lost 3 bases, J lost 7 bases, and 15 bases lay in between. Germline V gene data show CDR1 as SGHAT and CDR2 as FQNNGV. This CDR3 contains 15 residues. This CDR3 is CASSFPRVDGEKLFF. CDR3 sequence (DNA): TGTGCCAGCAGCTTCCCCAGGGTGGATGGTGAAAAACTGTTTTTT.

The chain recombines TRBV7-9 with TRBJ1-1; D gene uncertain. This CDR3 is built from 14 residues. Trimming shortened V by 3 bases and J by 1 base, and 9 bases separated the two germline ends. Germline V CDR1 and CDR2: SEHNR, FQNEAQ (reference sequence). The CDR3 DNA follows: TGTGCCAGCAGCTTTTTGGAGGGGAACACTGAAGCTTTCTTT. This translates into CASSFLEGNTEAFF. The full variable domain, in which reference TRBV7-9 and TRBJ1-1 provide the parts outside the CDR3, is DTGVSQNPRHKITKRGQNVTFRCDPISEHNRLYWYRQTLGQGPEFLTYFQNEAQLEKSRLLSDRFSAERPKGSFSTLEIQRTEQGDSAMYLCASSFLEGNTEAFFGQGTRLTVV.

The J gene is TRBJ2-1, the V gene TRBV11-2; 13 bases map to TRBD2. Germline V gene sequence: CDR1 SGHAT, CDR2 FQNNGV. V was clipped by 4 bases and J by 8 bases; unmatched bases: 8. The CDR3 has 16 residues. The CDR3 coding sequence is TGTGCCAGCAGCTCCAGACTAGCGGGAGGCAACCATGAGCAGTTCTTC. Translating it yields CASSSRLAGGNHEQFF.

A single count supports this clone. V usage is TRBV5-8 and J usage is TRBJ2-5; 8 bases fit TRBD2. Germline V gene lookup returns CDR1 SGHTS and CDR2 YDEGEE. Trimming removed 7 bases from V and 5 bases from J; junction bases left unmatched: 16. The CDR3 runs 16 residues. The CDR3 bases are TGTGCCAGCGGCCCGTTTCCAGCGGGAGCCCAGGAGACCCAGTACTTC. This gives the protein CASGPFPAGAQETQYF. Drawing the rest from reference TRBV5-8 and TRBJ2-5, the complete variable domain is EAGVTQSPTHLIKTRGQQATLRCSPISGHTSVYWYQQALGLGLQFLLWYDEGEERNRGNFPPRFSGRQFPNYSSELNVNALELEDSALYLCASGPFPAGAQETQYFGPGTRLLVL.

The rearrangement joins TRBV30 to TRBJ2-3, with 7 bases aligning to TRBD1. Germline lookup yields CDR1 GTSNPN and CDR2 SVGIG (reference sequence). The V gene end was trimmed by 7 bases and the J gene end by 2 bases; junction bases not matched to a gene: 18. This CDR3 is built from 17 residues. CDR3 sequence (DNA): TGTGCCTCTAATGCCGGGACAGAAGGATGGTACACAGATACGCAGTATTTT. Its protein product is CASNAGTEGWYTDTQYF.

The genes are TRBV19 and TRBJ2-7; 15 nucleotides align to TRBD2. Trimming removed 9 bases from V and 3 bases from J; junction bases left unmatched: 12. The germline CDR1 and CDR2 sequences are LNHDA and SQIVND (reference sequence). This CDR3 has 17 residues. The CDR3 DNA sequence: TGTGCCAGCTCTGACCCCGGGACTAGCGGGAGGTACTACGAGCAGTACTTC. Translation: CASSDPGTSGRYYEQYF.

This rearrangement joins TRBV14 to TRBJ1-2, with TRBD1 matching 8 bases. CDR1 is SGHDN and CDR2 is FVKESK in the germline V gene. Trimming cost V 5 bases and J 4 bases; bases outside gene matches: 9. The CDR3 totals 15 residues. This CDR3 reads CASSIQGAESYGYTF. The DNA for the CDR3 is TGTGCCAGCAGCATCCAGGGGGCGGAATCCTATGGCTACACCTTC.

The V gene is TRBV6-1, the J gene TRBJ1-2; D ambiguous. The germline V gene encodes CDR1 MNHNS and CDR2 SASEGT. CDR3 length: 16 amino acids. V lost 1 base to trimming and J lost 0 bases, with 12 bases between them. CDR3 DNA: TGTGCCAGCAGTGAAGTAGTCACCGAAACTAACTATGGCTACACCTTC. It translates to CASSEVVTETNYGYTF.

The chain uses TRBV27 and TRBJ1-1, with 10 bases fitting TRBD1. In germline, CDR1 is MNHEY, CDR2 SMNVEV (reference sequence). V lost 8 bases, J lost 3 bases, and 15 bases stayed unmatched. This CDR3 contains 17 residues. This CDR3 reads CASAPSMGQGPYTEAFF. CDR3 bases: TGTGCCAGCGCCCCCTCGATGGGACAGGGGCCTTACACTGAAGCTTTCTTT.

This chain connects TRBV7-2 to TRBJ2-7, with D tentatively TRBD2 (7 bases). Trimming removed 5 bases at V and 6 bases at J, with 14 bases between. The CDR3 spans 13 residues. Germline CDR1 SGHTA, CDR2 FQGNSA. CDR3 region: CASSARGGFEQYF. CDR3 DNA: TGTGCCAGCAGCGCAAGGGGGGGGTTCGAGCAGTACTTC.

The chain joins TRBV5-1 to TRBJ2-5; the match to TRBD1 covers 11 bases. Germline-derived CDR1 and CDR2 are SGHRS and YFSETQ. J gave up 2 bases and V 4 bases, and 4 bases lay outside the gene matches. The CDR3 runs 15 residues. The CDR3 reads CASSLGTGGQETQYF. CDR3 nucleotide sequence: TGCGCCAGCAGCCTCGGGACAGGGGGACAAGAGACCCAGTACTTC. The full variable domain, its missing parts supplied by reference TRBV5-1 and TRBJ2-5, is KAGVTQTPRYLIKTRGQQVTLSCSPISGHRSVSWYQQTPGQGLQFLFEYFSETQRNKGNFPGRFSGRQFSNSRSEMNVSTLELGDSALYLCASSLGTGGQETQYFGPGTRLLVL.

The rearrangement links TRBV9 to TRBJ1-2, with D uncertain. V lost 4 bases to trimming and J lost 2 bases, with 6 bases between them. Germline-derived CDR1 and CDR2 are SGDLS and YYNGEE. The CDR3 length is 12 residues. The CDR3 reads CASSPVNYGYTF. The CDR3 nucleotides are TGTGCCAGCAGCCCCGTCAACTATGGCTACACCTTC.

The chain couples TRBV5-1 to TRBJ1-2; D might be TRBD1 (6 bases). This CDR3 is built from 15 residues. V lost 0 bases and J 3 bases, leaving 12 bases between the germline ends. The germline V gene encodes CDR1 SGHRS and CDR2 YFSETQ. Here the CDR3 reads CASSLDGTPYYGYTF. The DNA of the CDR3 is TGCGCCAGCAGCTTGGACGGGACACCCTACTATGGCTACACCTTC.

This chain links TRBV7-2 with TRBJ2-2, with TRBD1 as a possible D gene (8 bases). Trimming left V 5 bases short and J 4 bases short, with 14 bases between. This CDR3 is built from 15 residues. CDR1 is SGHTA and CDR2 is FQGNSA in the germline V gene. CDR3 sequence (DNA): TGTGCCAGCAGCGCACAGGGGGGGATCACCGGGGAGCTGTTTTTT. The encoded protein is CASSAQGGITGELFF. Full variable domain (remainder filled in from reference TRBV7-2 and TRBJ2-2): GAGVSQSPSNKVTEKGKDVELRCDPISGHTALYWYRQSLGQGLEFLIYFQGNSAPDKSGLPSDRFSAERTGGSVSTLTIQRTQQEDSAVYLCASSAQGGITGELFFGEGSRLTVL.

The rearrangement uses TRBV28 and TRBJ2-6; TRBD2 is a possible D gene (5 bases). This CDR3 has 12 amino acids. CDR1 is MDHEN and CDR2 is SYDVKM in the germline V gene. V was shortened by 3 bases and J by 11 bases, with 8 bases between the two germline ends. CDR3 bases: TGTGCCAGCAGTTTGGTCGGGGACGTCCTGACTTTC. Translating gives CASSLVGDVLTF.

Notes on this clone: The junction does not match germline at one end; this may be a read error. The CDR3 DNA sequence: TGTGCTAGTGGTTTGATAGGGACTAGCGGGGGGTTCCTCTTC. This gives the protein CASGLIGTSGGFLF. This chain connects TRBV12-5 to TRBJ2-1, with 15 bases aligning to TRBD2. The CDR3 sequence is 14 residues long. Per the germline V gene, CDR1 is LGHNT and CDR2 is FRNRAP.

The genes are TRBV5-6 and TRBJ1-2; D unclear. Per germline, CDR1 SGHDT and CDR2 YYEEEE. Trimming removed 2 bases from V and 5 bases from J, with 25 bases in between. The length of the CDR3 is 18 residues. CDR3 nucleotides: TGTGCCAGCAGCTTAAGGCTCACACAGTTACCCTCCCAGTATGGCTACACCTTC. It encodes CASSLRLTQLPSQYGYTF.

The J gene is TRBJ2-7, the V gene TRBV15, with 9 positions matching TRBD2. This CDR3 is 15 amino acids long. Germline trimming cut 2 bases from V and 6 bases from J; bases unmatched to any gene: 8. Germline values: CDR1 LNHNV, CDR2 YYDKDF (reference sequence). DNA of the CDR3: TGTGCCACCAGCAGACTTAGCGGGAGTCACGTCGAGCAGTACTTC. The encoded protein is CATSRLSGSHVEQYF.

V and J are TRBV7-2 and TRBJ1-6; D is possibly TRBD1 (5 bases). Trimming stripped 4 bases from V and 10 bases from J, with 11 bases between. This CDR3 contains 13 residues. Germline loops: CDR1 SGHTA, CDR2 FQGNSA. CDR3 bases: TGTGCCAGCAGCTCACAGGTTGGGTCACCCCTCCACTTT. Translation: CASSSQVGSPLHF.

CDR3 nucleotides: TGTGCCAGCAGCCAAGGGGTAATCGGGAGTCGAACGGGAAGCACAGATACGCAGTATTTT. This sequence encodes CASSQGVIGSRTGSTDTQYF. The chain combines TRBV14 with TRBJ2-3; possibly TRBD2 for D (6 bases). Germline CDR1 SGHDN, CDR2 FVKESK. The CDR3 covers 20 residues. V gave up 1 base and J gave up 0 bases, with 23 bases separating them.

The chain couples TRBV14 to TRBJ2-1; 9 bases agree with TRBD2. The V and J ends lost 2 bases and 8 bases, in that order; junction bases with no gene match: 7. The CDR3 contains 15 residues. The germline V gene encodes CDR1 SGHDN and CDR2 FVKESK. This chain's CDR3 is CASSQLGLAVYEQFF. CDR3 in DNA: TGTGCCAGCAGCCAATTGGGACTAGCAGTTTATGAGCAGTTCTTC.